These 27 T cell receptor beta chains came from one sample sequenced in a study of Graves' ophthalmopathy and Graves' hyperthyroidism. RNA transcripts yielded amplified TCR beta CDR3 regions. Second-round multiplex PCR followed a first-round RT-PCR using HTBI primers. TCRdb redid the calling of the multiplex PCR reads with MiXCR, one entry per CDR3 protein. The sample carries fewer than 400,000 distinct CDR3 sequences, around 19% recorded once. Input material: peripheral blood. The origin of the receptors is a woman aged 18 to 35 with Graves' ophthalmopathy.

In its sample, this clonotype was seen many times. The CDR3 loop reads CASGTGGGYGYTF. The CDR3 DNA is TGTGCCAGCGGTACAGGGGGCGGATATGGCTACACCTTC. V and J are TRBV12-3 or TRBV12-4 and TRBJ1-2; 9 bases align to TRBD1. With V trimmed by 8 bases and J by 5 bases, 6 bases remained unmatched. This CDR3 region has 13 residues.

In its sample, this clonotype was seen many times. The CDR3 is CATSQGLGNQPQHF. CDR3 in DNA: TGTGCCACCTCACAGGGGCTTGGCAATCAGCCCCAGCATTTT. The gene calls are TRBV24-1 and TRBJ1-5, with TRBD1 identical over 7 bases. Germline CDR1 KGHDR, CDR2 SFDVKD. The CDR3 runs to 14 residues. V lost 9 bases to trimming and J lost 2 bases; unmatched junction nucleotides: 6.

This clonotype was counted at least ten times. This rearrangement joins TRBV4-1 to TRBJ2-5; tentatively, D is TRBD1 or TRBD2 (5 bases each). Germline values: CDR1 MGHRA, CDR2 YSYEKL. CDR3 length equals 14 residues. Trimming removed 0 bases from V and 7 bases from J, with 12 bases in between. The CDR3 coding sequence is TGCGCCAGCAGCCAAGAGGTGGGGGTTGGGACCCAGTACTTC. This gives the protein CASSQEVGVGTQYF.

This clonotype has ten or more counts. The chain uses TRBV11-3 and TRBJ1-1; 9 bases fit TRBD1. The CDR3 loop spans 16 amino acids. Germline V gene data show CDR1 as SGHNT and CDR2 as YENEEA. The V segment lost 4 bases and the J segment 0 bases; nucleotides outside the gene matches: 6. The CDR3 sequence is CASSSGTGLMNTEAFF. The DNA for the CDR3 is TGTGCCAGCAGCTCAGGGACAGGGCTCATGAACACTGAAGCTTTCTTT.

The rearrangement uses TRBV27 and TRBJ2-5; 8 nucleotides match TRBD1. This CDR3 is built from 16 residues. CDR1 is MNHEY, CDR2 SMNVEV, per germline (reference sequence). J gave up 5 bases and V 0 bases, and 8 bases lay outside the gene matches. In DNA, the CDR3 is TGTGCCAGCAGTTTATCCTCGGCAGGGGGCATGGAGACCCAGTACTTC. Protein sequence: CASSLSSAGGMETQYF.

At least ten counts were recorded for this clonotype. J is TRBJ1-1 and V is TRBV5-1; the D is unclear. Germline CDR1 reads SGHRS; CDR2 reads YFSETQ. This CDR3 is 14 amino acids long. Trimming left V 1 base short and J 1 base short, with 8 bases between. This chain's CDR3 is CASSLNSQNTEAFF. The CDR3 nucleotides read TGCGCCAGCAGCTTGAACAGCCAGAACACTGAAGCTTTCTTT. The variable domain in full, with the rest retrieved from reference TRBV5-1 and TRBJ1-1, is KAGVTQTPRYLIKTRGQQVTLSCSPISGHRSVSWYQQTPGQGLQFLFEYFSETQRNKGNFPGRFSGRQFSNSRSEMNVSTLELGDSALYLCASSLNSQNTEAFFGQGTRLTVV.

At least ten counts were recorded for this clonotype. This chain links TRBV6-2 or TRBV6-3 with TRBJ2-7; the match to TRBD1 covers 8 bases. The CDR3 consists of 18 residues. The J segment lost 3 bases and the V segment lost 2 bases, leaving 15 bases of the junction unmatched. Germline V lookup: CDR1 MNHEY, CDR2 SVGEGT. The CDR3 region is CASSYRFQTGVRIYEQYF. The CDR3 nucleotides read TGTGCCAGCAGTTACCGCTTTCAGACAGGGGTCCGAATCTACGAGCAGTACTTC.

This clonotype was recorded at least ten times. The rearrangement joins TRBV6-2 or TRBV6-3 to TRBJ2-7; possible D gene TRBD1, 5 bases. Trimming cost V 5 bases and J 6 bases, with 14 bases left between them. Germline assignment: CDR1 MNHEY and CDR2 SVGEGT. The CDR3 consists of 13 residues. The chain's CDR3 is CASSSTRVAEQYF. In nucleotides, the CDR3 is TGTGCCAGCAGTAGTACCAGGGTCGCCGAGCAGTACTTC.

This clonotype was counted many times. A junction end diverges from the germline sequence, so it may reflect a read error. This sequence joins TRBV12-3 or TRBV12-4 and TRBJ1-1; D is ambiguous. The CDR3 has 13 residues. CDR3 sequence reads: CASRPLSALGQVF. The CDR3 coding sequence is TGTGCCAGCAGGCCGCTCTCAGCGCTAGGGCAAGTGTTT.

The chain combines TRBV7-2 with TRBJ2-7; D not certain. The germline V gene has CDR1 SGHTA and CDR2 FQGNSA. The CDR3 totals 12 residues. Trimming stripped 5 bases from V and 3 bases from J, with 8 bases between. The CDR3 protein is CASSPIVYEQYF. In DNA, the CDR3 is TGTGCCAGCAGCCCAATCGTCTACGAGCAGTACTTC.

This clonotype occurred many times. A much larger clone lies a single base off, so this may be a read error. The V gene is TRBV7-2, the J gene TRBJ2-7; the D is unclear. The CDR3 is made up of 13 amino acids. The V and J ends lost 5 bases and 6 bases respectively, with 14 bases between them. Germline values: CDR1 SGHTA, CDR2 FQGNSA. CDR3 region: CASSPYLGCEQYF. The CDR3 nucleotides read TGTGCCAGCAGCCCCTACCTTGGGTGCGAGCAGTACTTC.

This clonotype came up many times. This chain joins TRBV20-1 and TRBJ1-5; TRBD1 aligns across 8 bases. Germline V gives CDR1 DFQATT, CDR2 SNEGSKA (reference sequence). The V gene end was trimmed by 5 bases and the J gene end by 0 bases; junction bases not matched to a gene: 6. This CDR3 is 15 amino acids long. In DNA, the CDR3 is TGCAGTGCTTTCTGGACAGGGTATAGCAATCAGCCCCAGCATTTT. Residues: CSAFWTGYSNQPQHF.

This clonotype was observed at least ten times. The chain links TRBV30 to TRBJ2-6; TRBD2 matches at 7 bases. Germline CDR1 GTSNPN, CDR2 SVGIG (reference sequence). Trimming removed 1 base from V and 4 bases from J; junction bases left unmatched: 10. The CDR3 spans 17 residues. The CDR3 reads CAWSGGGSSSGANVLTF. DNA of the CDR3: TGTGCCTGGAGTGGGGGCGGGAGCTCGTCCGGGGCCAACGTCCTGACTTTC.

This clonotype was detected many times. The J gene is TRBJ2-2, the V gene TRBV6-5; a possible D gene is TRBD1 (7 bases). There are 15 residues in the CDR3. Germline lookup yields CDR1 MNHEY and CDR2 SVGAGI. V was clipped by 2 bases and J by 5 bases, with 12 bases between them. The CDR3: CASSYRAGGTGELFF. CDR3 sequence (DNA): TGTGCCAGCAGTTACCGGGCAGGGGGGACCGGGGAGCTGTTTTTT.

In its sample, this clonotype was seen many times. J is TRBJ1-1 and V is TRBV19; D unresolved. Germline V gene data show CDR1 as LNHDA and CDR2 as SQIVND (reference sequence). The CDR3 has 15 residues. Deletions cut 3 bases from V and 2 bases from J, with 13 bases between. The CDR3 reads CASSMTGSENTEAFF. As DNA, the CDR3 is TGTGCCAGTAGTATGACGGGAAGTGAAAACACTGAAGCTTTCTTT.

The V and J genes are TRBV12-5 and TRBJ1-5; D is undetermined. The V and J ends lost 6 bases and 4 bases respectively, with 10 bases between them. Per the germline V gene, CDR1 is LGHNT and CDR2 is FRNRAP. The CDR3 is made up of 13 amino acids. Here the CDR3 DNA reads TGTGCTAGTGGCGGAACCGGTAATCAGCCCCAGCATTTT. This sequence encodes CASGGTGNQPQHF.

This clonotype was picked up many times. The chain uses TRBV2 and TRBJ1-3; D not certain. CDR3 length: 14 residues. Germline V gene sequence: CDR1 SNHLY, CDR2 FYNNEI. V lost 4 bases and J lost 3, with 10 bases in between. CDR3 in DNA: TGTGCCAGCAGTGTAAGCCCCGTTGGAAACACCATATATTTT. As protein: CASSVSPVGNTIYF.

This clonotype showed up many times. The CDR3 DNA follows: TGTGCCAGCAAGACCACAGGGAACCAAGAGACCCAGTACTTC. Its protein is CASKTTGNQETQYF. The chain joins TRBV2 to TRBJ2-5; possible D gene TRBD1, 6 bases. Trimming shortened V by 7 bases and J by 0 bases, and 12 bases separated the two germline ends. Germline lookup yields CDR1 SNHLY and CDR2 FYNNEI. The CDR3 loop spans 14 amino acids.

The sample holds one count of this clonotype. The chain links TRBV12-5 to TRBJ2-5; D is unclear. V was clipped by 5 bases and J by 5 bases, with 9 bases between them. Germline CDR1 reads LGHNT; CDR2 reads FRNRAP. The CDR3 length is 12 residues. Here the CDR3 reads CASGSASETQYF. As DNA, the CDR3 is TGTGCTAGTGGTAGTGCCTCGGAGACCCAGTACTTC.

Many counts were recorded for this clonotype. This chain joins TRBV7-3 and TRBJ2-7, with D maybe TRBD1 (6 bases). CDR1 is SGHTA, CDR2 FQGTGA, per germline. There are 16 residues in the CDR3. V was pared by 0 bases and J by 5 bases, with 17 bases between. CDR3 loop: CASSLTAAGVSDEQYF. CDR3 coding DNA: TGTGCCAGCAGCTTAACCGCTGCAGGGGTGTCGGACGAGCAGTACTTC.

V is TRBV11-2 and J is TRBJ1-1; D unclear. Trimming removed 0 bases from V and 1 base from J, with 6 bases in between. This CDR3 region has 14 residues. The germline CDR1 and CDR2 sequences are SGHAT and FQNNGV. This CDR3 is CASSLDISNTEAFF. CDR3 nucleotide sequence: TGTGCCAGCAGCTTAGATATTTCGAACACTGAAGCTTTCTTT.

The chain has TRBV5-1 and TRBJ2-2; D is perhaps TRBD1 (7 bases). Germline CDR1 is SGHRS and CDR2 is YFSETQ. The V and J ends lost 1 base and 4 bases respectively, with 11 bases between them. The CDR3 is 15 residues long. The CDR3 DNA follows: TGCGCCAGCAGCTTGTCCCAGGGGGGCACCGGGGAGCTGTTTTTT. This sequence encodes CASSLSQGGTGELFF.

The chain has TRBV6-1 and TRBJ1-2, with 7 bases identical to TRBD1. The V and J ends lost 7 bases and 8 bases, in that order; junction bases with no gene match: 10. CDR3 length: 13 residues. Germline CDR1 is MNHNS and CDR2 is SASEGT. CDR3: CASTQGGNTGYTF. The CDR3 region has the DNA TGTGCCAGCACCCAAGGGGGCAACACCGGCTACACCTTC.

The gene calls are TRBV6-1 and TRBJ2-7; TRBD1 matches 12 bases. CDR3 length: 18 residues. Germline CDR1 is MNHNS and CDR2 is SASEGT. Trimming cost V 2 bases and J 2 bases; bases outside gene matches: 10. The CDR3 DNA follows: TGTGCCAGCAGTGAACGACCCGCCGGGACAGGGGGCCCCTACGAGCAGTACTTC. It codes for CASSERPAGTGGPYEQYF.

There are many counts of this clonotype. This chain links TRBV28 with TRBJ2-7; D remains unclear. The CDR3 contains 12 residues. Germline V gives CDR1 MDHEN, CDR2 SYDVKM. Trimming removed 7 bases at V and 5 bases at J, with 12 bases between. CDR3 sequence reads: CASTADGNEQYF. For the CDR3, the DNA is TGTGCCAGCACCGCGGACGGTAACGAGCAGTACTTC.

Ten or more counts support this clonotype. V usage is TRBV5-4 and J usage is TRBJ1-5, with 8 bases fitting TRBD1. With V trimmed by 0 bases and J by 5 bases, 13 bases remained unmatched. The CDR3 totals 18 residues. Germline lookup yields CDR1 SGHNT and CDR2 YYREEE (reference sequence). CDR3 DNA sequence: TGTGCCAGCAGCTTGGTGGGGGCAGGGGGCGAACGGGATCAGCCCCAGCATTTT. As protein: CASSLVGAGGERDQPQHF. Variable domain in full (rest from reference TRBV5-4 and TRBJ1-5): ETGVTQSPTHLIKTRGQQVTLRCSSQSGHNTVSWYQQALGQGPQFIFQYYREEENGRGNFPPRFSGLQFPNYSSELNVNALELDDSALYLCASSLVGAGGERDQPQHFGDGTRLSIL.

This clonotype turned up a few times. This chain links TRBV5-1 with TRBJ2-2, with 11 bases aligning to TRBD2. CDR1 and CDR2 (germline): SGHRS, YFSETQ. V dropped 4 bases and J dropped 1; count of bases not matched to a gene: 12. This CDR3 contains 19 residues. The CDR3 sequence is CASSGRTSGLGRNTGELFF. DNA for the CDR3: TGCGCCAGCAGCGGCCGGACTAGCGGGCTTGGACGGAACACCGGGGAGCTGTTTTTT.